Described below is a single T cell receptor (beta chain) sequence and its context. What it binds is not known. The data belong to a study of blood T cells in healthy people across ages. Study-level points and caveats: Older age went with lower TCR beta diversity per million T cells, in a roughly linear way.

Germline values: CDR1 MGHDK, CDR2 SYGVNS. Trimming stripped 1 base from V and 0 bases from J, with 10 bases between. This CDR3 has 15 amino acids. PCR was performed a second time for about 7 to 12 cycles using a sample-barcoded 5' primer and a J-beta primer mix. TCRdb re-analysed the 5' RACE reads in MiXCR, keeping a single row per CDR3 protein. The sample lists some 1.4 million distinct CDR3 sequences, around 39% occurring once. Every donor gave 9 to 10 milliliters of peripheral blood. Extractions gave at least 6 micrograms of total RNA per sample. The specimen was blood. V is TRBV25-1 and J is TRBJ2-7; D call uncertain. This TCR came from a woman younger than 30 in good health. The CDR3 DNA is TGTGCCAGCAGTGAATTAACATACGCCTCCTACGAGCAGTACTTC. Its translation is CASSELTYASYEQYF.